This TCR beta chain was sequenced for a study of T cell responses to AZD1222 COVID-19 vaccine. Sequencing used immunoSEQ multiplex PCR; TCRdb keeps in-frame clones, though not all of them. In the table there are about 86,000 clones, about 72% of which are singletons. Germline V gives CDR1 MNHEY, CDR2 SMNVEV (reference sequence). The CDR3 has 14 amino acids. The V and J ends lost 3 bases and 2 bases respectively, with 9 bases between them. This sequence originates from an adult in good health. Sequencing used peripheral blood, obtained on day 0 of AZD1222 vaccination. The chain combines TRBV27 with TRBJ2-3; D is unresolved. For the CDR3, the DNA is TGTGCCAGCAGTTTCCTACAGTCCACAGATACGCAGTATTTT. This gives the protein CASSFLQSTDTQYF.